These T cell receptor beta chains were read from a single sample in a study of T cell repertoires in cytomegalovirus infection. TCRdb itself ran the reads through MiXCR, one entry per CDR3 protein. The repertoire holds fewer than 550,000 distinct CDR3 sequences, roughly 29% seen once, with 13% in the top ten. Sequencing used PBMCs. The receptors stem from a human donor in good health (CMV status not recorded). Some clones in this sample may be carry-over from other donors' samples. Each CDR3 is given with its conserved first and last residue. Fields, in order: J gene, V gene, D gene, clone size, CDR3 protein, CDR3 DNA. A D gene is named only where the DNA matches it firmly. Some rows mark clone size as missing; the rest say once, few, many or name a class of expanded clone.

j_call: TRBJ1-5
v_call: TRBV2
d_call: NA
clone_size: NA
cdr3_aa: CASSERVSNQPQHF
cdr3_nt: TGTGCCAGCAGTGAAAGGGTATCCAATCAGCCCCAGCATTTT

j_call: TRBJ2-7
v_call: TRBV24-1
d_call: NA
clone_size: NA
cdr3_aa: CATSDLDSYEQYF
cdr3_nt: TGTGCCACCAGTGATTTAGACTCCTACGAGCAGTACTTC

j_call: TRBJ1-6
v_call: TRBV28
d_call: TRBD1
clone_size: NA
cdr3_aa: CASSLDRVTPLHF
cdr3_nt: TGTGCCAGCTCTTTAGACAGGGTGACACCCCTCCACTTT

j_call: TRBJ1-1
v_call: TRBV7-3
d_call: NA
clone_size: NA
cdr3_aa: CASSPTGNEAFF
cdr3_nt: TGTGCCAGCAGCCCAACAGGGAATGAAGCTTTCTTT

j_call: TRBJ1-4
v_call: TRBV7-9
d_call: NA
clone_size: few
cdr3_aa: CASSGGTLVVGELFF
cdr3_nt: TGTGCCAGCAGCGGGGGGACGCTGGTCGTCGGGGAACTGTTTTTT

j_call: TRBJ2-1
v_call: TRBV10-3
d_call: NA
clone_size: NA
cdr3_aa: CAISEEMKRRAAFF
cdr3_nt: TGTGCCATCAGTGAGGAGATGAAGCGGAGGGCGGCGTTCTTC

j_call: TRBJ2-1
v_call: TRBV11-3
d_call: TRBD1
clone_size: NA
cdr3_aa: CASSLVGQGTDEQFF
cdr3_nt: TGTGCCAGCAGCTTAGTGGGACAGGGGACGGATGAGCAGTTCTTC

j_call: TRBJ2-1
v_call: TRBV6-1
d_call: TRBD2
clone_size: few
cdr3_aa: CASREAGVWNEQFF
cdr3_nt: TGTGCCAGCAGGGAAGCGGGAGTTTGGAATGAGCAGTTCTTC

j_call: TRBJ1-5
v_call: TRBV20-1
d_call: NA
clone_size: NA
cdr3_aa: CSANRRNQPQHF
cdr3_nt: TGCAGTGCTAACCGACGGAATCAGCCCCAGCATTTT

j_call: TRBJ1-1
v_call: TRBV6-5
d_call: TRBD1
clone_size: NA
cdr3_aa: CASKPQGLNTEAFF
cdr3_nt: TGTGCCAGCAAGCCACAGGGGCTGAACACTGAAGCTTTCTTT

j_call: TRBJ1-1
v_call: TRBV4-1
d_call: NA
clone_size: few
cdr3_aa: CASSHPGLSTEAFF
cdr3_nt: TGCGCCAGCAGCCATCCGGGTTTGAGCACTGAAGCTTTCTTT

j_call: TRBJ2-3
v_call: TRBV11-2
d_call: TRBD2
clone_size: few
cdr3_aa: CASSRLVGGGEDTQYF
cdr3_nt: TGTGCCAGCAGCCGCTTAGTGGGGGGGGGGGAAGATACGCAGTATTTT

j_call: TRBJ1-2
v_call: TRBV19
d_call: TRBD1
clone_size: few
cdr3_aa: CASSIDLKGQGLYDGYTF
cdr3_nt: TGTGCCAGTAGTATAGATCTCAAGGGACAGGGTCTATATGATGGCTACACCTTC

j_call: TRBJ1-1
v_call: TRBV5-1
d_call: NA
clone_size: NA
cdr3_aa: CASSLEYGGNTEAFF
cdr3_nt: TGCGCCAGCAGCTTGGAATACGGGGGTAACACTGAAGCTTTCTTT

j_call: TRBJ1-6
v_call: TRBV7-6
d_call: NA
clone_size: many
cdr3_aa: CASSLEQFNSPLHF
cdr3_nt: TGTGCCAGCAGCTTAGAACAGTTTAATTCACCCCTCCACTTT

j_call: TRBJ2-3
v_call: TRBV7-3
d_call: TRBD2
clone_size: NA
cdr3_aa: CASSLISSGRATDTQYF
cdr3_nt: TGTGCCAGCAGCTTAATATCTAGCGGGAGGGCAACAGATACGCAGTATTTT

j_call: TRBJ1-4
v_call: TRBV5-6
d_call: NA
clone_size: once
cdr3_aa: CASSRSSQALNEKLFF
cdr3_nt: TGTGCCAGCAGCAGGAGCAGCCAGGCGCTTAATGAAAAACTGTTTTTT

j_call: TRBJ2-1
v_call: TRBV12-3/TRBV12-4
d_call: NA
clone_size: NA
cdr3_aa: CASGLGLSYNEQFF
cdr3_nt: TGTGCCAGCGGTTTAGGGCTGAGTTACAATGAGCAGTTCTTC

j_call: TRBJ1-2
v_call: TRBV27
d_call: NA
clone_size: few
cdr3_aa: CASSSAGVYGYTF
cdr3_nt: TGTGCCAGCAGTTCCGCCGGGGTTTATGGCTACACCTTC

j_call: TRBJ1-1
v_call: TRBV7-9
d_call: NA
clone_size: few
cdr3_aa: CASSLTTGATEAFF
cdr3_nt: TGTGCCAGCAGCTTAACGACAGGAGCCACTGAAGCTTTCTTT

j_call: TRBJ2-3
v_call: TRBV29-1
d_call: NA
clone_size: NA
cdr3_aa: CSLGMGTDTQYF
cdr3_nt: TGCAGCTTGGGGATGGGCACAGATACGCAGTATTTT

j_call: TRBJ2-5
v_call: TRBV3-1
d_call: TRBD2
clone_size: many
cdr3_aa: CASSQGGSSGGSETQYF
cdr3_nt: TGTGCCAGCAGCCAAGGGGGATCTAGCGGGGGGTCGGAGACCCAGTACTTC

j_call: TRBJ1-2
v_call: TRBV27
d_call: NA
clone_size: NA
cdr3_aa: CASSSEISPNYGYTF
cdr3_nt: TGTGCCAGCAGTTCCGAAATTTCTCCCAACTATGGCTACACCTTC

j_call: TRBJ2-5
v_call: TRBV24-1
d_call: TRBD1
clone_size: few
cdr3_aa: CATSDLNRGETQYF
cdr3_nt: TGTGCCACCAGTGATTTGAACAGGGGAGAGACCCAGTACTTC

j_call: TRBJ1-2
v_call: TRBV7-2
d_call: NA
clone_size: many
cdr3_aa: CASSPRDGGYGYTF
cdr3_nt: TGTGCCAGCAGCCCCCGGGATGGGGGTTATGGCTACACCTTC

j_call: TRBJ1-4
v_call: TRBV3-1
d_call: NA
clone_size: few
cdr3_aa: CASSRLRDREKLFF
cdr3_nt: TGTGCCAGCAGCCGCCTCCGGGATCGGGAAAAACTGTTTTTT

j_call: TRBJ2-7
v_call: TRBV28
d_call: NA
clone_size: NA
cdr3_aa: CASAAGQSYEQYF
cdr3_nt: TGTGCCAGCGCCGCGGGACAGAGCTACGAGCAGTACTTC

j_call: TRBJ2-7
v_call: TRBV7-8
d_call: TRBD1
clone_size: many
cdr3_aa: CASSRDRDYEQYF
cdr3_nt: TGTGCCAGCAGCCGGGACAGAGACTACGAGCAGTACTTC

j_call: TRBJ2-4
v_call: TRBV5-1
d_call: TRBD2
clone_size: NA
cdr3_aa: CASSLLSPASGRGDIQYF
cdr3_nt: TGCGCCAGCAGCTTGTTGTCTCCAGCTAGCGGGAGAGGCGACATTCAGTACTTC

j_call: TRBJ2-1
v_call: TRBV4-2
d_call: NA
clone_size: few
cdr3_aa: CASSHGSTYNEQFF
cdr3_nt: TGTGCCAGCAGCCACGGGAGCACCTACAATGAGCAGTTCTTC

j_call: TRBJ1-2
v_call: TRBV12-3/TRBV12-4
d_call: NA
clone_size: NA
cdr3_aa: CASSLALGGLANYGYTF
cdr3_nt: TGTGCCAGCAGTTTAGCCCTTGGGGGGCTAGCTAACTATGGCTACACCTTC

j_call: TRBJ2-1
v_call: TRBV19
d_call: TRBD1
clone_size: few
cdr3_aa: CASSLTGTGGEQFF
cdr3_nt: TGTGCCAGTAGCCTTACGGGGACAGGAGGTGAGCAGTTCTTC

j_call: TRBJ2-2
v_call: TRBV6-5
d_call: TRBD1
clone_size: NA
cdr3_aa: CASSFGTADTGELFF
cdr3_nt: TGTGCCAGCAGCTTCGGGACAGCGGACACCGGGGAGCTGTTTTTT

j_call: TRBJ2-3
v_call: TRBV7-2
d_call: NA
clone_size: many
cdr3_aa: CASSFGVGSGASPDTQYF
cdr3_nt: TGTGCCAGCAGCTTCGGGGTCGGGAGCGGCGCCAGCCCAGATACGCAGTATTTT

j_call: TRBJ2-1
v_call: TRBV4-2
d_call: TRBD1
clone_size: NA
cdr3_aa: CASSQDDRVNEQFF
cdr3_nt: TGTGCCAGCAGCCAGGACGACAGGGTCAATGAGCAGTTCTTC

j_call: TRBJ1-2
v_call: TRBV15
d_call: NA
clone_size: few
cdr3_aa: CATSRAHGAARAEGGYTF
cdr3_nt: TGTGCCACCAGCAGAGCCCACGGGGCCGCCCGGGCCGAGGGTGGCTACACCTTC

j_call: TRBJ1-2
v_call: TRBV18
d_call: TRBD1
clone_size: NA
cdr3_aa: CASSPRGTGDYGYTF
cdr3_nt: TGTGCCAGCTCACCACGGGGGACAGGGGACTATGGCTACACCTTC

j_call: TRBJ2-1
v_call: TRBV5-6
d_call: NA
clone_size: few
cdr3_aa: CASRDEREPLYNEQFF
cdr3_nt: TGTGCCAGCAGGGATGAGAGGGAGCCCCTCTACAATGAGCAGTTCTTC